In its sample, the clone carrying this TCR beta chain was seen many times. The germline V and J ends were trimmed by 4 bases and 8 bases, with 23 bases remaining between them. This CDR3 spans 16 amino acids. CDR1 and CDR2 from the germline V gene are SGHTA and FQGNSA. RNA transcripts provided the template for amplifying TCR beta CDR3 regions. The first round was an RT-PCR with HTBI primers, and the second round was a multiplex PCR. TCRdb recomputed calls from the multiplex PCR reads with MiXCR, one row per CDR3 protein. The data hold 500,000 to 800,000 distinct CDR3 sequences, with over 40% observed a single time. This sample is part of a study of Graves' ophthalmopathy and Graves' hyperthyroidism.

V usage is TRBV7-2 and J usage is TRBJ1-1; no firm D call. This sequence was found in an adult man with Graves' ophthalmopathy. The specimen sequenced was peripheral blood. In DNA, the CDR3 is TGTGCCAGCAGCTCCCCCAGCTACCGGGTCCTCGGCGAAGCTTTCTTT. Translated: CASSSPSYRVLGEAFF.